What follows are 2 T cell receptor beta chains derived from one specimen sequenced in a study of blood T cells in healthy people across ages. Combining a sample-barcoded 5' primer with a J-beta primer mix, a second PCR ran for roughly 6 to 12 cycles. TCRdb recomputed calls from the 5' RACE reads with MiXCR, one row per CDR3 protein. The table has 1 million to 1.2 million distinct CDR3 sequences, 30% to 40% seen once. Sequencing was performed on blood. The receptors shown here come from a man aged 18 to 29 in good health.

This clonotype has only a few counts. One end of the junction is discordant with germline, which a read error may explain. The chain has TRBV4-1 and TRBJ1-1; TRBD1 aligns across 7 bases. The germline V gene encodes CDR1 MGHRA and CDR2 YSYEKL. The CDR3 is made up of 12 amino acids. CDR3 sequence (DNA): TGTGCCAGCAGTCTACGACAGGGTGAAGCTTTCTTT. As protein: CASSLRQGEAFF.

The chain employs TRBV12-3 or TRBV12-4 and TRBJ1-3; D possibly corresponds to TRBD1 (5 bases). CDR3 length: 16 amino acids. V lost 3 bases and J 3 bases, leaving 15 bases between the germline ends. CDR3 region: CASSLLGTLSGNTIYF. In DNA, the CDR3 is TGTGCCAGCAGTTTGTTAGGGACTCTAAGTGGAAACACCATATATTTT.